The entry below gives a single TCR beta chain sequence along with its context. Its antigen is currently unknown. With 60 Vbeta and 13 Jbeta primers, the PCR was carried out. Data came from immunoSEQ multiplex PCR; TCRdb stores just in-frame clones and leaves some out. The sample has 150,000 to 200,000 clones; approximately 88% are singletons. The entry originates in a study of cytomegalovirus exposure and HLA in healthy donors. Overall study context: Among about 200 million T cells, an earlier analysis found about 100 million unique TCR beta sequences. Findings and caveats of the study: It was confirmed in vitro that three of the CMV-associated chains were specific for CMV antigens.

There were likely unrecorded immune exposures, though donors were nominally healthy when sampled. The sequence was collected from a man in his thirties or forties in good health and CMV-seronegative. The sequenced material came from PBMCs.

CDR3 sequence: CASSLEGYGTDTQYF. CDR3 bases: TGCGCCAGCAGCCTGGAGGGGTACGGCACAGATACGCAGTATTTT. The J gene is TRBJ2-3, the V gene TRBV5-1; possibly TRBD2 for D (6 bases). Trimming shortened V by 4 bases and J by 1 base, and 13 bases separated the two germline ends. The V gene's germline CDR1 is SGHRS and CDR2 YFSETQ. The length of the CDR3 is 15 residues.